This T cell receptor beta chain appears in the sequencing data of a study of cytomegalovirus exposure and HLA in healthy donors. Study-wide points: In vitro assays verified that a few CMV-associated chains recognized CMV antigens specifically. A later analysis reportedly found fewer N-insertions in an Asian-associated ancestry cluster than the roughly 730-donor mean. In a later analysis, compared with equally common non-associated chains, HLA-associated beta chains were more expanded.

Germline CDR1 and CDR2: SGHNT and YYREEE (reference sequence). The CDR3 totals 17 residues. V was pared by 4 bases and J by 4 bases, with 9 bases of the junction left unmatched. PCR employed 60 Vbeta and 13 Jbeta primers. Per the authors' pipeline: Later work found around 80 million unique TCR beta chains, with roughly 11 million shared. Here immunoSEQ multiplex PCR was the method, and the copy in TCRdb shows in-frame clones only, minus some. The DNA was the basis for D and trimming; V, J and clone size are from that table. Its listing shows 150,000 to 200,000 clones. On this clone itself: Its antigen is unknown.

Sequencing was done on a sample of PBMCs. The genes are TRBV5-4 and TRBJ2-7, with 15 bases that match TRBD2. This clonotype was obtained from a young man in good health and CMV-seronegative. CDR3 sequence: CASSPGLAGGLGYEQYF. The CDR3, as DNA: TGTGCCAGCAGCCCGGGACTAGCGGGAGGATTAGGGTACGAGCAGTACTTC. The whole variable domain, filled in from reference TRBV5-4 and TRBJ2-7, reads ETGVTQSPTHLIKTRGQQVTLRCSSQSGHNTVSWYQQALGQGPQFIFQYYREEENGRGNFPPRFSGLQFPNYSSELNVNALELDDSALYLCASSPGLAGGLGYEQYFGPGTRLTVT.